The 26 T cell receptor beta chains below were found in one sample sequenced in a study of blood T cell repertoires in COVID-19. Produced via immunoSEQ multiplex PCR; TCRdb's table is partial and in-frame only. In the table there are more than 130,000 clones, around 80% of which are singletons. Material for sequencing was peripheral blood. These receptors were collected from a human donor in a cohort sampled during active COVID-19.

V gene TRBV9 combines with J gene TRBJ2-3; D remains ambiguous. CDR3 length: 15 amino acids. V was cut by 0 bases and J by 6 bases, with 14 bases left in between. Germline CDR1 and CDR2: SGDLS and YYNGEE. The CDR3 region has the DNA TGTGCCAGCAGCGTAGGGGCTCCCCAAGTGGATACGCAGTATTTT. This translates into CASSVGAPQVDTQYF. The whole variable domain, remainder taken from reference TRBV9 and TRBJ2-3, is DSGVTQTPKHLITATGQRVTLRCSPRSGDLSVYWYQQSLDQGLQFLIQYYNGEERAKGNILERFSAQQFPDLHSELNLSSLELGDSALYFCASSVGAPQVDTQYFGPGTRLTVL.

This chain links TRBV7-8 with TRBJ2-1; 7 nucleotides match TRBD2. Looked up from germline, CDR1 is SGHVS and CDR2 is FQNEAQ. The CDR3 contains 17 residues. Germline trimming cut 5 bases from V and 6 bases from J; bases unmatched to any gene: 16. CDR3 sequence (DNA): TGTGCCAGCAGCCCCCGGACTAGGTCGCCCAATCTCAATGAGCAGTTCTTC. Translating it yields CASSPRTRSPNLNEQFF.

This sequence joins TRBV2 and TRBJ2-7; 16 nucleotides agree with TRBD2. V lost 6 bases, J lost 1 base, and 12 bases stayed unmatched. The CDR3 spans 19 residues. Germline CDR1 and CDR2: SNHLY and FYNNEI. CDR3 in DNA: TGTGCCAGCAGGACGACCACCGGGACTAGCGGGGGGGTATCCTACGAGCAGTACTTC. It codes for CASRTTTGTSGGVSYEQYF.

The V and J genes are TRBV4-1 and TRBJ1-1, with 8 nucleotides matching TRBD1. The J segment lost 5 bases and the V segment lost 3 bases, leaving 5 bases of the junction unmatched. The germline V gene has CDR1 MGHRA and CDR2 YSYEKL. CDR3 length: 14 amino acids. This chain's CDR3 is CASSQDRVRTEAFF. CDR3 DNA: TGCGCCAGCAGCCAGGACAGGGTGCGGACTGAAGCTTTCTTT.

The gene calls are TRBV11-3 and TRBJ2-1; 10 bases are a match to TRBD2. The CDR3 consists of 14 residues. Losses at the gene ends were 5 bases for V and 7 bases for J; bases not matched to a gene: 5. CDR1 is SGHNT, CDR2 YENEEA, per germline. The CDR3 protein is CASSKRGGMNEQFF. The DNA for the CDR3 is TGTGCCAGCAGCAAGCGGGGGGGTATGAATGAGCAGTTCTTC.

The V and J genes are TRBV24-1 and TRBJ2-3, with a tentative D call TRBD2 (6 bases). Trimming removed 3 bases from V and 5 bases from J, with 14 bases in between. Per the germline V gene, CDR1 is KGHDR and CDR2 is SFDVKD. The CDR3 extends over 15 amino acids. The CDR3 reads CATSDPRRVGDTQYF. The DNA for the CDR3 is TGTGCCACCAGTGATCCCCGGAGGGTGGGAGATACGCAGTATTTT.

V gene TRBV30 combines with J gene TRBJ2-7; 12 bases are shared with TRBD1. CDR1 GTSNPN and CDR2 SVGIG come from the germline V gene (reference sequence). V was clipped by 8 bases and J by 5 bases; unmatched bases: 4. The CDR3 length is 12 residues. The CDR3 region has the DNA TGTGCCGGGACAGGGGGCCTCCACGAGCAGTACTTC. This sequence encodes CAGTGGLHEQYF.

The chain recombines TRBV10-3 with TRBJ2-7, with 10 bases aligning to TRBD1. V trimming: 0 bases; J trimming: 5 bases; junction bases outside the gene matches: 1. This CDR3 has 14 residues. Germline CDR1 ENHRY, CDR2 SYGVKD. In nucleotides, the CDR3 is TGTGCCATCAGTGAGTCGGGACAGGGGAACGAGCAGTACTTC. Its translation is CAISESGQGNEQYF.

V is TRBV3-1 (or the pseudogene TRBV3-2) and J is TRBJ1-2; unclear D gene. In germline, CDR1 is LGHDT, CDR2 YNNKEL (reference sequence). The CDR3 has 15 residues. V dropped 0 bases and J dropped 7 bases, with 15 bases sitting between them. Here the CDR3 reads CASSQDLRRVAGYTF. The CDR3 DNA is TGTGCCAGCAGCCAAGATCTGCGTCGAGTTGCTGGCTACACCTTC.

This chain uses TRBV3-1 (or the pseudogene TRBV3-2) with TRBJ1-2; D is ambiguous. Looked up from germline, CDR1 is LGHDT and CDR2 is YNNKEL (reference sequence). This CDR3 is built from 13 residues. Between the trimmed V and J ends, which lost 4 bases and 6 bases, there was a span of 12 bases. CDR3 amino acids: CASSRRTVDGYTF. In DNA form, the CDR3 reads TGTGCCAGCAGCCGAAGGACTGTTGATGGCTACACCTTC.

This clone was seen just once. The CDR3 is CASSRLAGGNNEQFF. The CDR3 DNA is TGCGCCAGCAGCCGTTTAGCGGGGGGAAACAATGAGCAGTTCTTC. The gene calls are TRBV5-1 and TRBJ2-1, with 10 bases that match TRBD2. This CDR3 is 15 amino acids long. The J segment lost 5 bases and the V segment lost 4 bases, leaving 6 bases of the junction unmatched. Germline V CDR1 and CDR2: SGHRS, YFSETQ. Full variable domain (missing parts from reference TRBV5-1 and TRBJ2-1): KAGVTQTPRYLIKTRGQQVTLSCSPISGHRSVSWYQQTPGQGLQFLFEYFSETQRNKGNFPGRFSGRQFSNSRSEMNVSTLELGDSALYLCASSRLAGGNNEQFFGPGTRLTVL.

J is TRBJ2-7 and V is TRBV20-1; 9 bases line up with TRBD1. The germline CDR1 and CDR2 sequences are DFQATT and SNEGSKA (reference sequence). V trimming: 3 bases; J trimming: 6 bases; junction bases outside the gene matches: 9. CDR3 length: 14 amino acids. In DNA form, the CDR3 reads TGCAGTGCTAGTATAGGACAGGGGAGCGGCGAGCAGTACTTC. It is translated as CSASIGQGSGEQYF.

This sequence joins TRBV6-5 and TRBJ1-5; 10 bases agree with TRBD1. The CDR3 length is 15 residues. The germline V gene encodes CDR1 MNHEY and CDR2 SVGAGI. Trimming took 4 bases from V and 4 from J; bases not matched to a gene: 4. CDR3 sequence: CASSSVGQGNQPQHF. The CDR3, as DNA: TGTGCCAGCAGTTCCGTGGGACAGGGGAATCAGCCCCAGCATTTT.

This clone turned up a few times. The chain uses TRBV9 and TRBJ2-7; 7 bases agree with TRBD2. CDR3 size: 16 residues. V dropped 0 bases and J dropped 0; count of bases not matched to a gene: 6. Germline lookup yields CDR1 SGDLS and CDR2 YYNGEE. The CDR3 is CASSVDPRGFSYEQYF. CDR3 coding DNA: TGTGCCAGCAGCGTAGACCCGCGGGGGTTCTCCTACGAGCAGTACTTC.

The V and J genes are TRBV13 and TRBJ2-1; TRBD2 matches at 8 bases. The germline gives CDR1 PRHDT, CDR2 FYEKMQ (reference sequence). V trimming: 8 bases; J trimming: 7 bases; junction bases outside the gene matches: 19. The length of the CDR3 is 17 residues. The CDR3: CASANNLFGGAENEQFF. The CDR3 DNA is TGTGCCAGCGCCAACAACTTGTTCGGGGGGGCCGAAAATGAGCAGTTCTTC.

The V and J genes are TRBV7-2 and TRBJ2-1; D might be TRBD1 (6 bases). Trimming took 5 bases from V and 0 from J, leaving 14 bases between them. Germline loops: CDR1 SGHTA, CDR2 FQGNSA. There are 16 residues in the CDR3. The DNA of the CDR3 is TGTGCCAGCAGCACCCCTGACAGGAGCTCCTACAATGAGCAGTTCTTC. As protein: CASSTPDRSSYNEQFF.

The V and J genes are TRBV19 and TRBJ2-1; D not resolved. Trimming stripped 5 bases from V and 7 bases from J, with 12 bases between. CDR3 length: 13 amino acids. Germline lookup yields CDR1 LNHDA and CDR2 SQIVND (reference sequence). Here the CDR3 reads CASSQVGNNEQFF. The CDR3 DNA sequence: TGTGCCAGTAGTCAGGTCGGTAATAATGAGCAGTTCTTC.

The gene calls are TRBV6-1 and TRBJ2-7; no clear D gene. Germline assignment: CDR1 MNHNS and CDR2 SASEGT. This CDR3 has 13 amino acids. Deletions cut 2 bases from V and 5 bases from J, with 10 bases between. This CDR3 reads CASSEFIRDEQYF. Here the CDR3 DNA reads TGTGCCAGCAGTGAATTTATCCGGGACGAGCAGTACTTC.

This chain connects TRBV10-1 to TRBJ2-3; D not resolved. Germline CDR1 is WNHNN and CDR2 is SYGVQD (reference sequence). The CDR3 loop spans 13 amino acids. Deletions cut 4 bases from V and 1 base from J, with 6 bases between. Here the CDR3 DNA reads TGCGCCAGCAGTGCAGACTGCACAGATACGCAGTATTTT. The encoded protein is CASSADCTDTQYF.

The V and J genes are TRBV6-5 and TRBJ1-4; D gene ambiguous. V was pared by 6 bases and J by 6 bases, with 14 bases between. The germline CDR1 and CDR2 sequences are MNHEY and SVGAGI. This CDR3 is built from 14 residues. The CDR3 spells CASRPGRRYEKLFF. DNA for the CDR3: TGTGCCAGCAGGCCGGGGAGGCGGTATGAAAAACTGTTTTTT.

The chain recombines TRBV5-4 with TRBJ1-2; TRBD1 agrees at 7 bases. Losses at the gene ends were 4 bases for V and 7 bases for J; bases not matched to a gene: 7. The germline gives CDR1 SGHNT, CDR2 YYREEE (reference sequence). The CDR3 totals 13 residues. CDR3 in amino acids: CASSRDRASGYTF. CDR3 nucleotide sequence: TGTGCCAGCAGCCGTGACAGGGCGAGTGGCTACACCTTC.

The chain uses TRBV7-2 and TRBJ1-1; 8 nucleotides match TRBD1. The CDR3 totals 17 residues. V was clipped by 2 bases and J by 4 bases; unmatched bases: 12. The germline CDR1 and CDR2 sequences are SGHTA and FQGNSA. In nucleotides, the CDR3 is TGTGCCAGCAGCTTAAACCTAGTACAGGGGGTGGGCACTGAAGCTTTCTTT. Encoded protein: CASSLNLVQGVGTEAFF.

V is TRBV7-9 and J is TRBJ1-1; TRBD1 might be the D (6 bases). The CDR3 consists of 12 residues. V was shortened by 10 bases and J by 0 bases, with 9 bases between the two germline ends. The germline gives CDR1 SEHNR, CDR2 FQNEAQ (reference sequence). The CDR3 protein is CATQGMNTEAFF. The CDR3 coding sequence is TGTGCCACACAGGGCATGAACACTGAAGCTTTCTTT.

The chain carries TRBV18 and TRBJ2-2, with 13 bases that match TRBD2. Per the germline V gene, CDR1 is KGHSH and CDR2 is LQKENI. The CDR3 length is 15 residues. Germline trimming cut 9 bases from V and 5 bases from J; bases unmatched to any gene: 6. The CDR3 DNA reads TGTGCCAGTGGACTAGCGGGGGCTCGGACCGGGGAGCTGTTTTTT. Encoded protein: CASGLAGARTGELFF. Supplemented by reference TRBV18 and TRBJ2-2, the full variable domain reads NAGVMQNPRHLVRRRGQEARLRCSPMKGHSHVYWYRQLPEEGLKFMVYLQKENIIDESGMPKERFSAEFPKEGPSILRIQQVVRGDSAAYFCASGLAGARTGELFFGEGSRLTVL.

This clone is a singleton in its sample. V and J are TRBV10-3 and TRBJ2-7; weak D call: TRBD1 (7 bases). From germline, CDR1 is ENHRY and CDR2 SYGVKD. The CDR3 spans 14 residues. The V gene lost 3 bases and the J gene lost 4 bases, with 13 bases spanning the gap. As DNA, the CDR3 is TGTGCCATCAGTGAAACGACAGGGACTTACGAGCAGTACTTC. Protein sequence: CAISETTGTYEQYF.

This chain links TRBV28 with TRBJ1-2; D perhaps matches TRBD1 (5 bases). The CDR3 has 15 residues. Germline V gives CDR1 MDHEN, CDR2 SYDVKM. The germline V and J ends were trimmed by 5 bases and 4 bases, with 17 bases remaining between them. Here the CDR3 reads CASSQTDTIIYGYTF. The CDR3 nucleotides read TGTGCCAGCAGTCAGACAGATACGATTATCTATGGCTACACCTTC.